This T cell receptor beta chain was profiled in a study of T cell responses to AZD1222 COVID-19 vaccine. General study results and limits: Donors were largely white British and mainly female; clonal diversity was possibly underestimated.

As concerns this clone: Its cognate antigen is unknown.

The CDR3 loop spans 16 amino acids. Libraries were prepared by immunoSEQ multiplex PCR; TCRdb keeps only in-frame clonotypes and omits some of them. The sample carries fewer than 85,000 clones, approximately 83% recorded once. The starting material was peripheral blood, obtained 28 days after the second AZD1222 dose. The genes are TRBV21-1 and TRBJ1-6; the DNA was not used to check the table's D call, TRBD1. TRBV21-1 is a recognized pseudogene. This receptor was obtained from an adult who received the AZD1222 COVID-19 vaccine. CDR3 in DNA: TGTGCCAGCAGCAAAGTAGGGGGTGCGCGGAATTCACCCCTCCACTTT. Translating it yields CASSKVGGARNSPLHF.